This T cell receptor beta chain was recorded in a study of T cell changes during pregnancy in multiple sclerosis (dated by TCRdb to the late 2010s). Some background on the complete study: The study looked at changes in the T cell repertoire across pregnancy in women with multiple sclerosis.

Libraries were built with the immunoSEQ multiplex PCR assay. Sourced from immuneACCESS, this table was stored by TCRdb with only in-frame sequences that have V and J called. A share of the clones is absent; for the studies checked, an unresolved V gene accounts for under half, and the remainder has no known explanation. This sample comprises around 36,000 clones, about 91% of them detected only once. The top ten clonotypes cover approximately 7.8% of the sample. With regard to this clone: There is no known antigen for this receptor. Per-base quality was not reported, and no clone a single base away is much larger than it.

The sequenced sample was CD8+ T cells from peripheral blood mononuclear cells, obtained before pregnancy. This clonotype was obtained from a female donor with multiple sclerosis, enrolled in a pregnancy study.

This receptor has the CDR3 CASSWGQEYEQYF. The DNA reads TGCGCCAGCAGCTGGGGACAGGAGTACGAGCAGTACTTC. The chain is encoded by TRBV5-1 joined to TRBJ2-5; 8 of the junction bases match TRBD1. The assigned J gene may be wrong: the sequence end matches TRBJ2-7 better. The CDR3 holds 13 amino acids from the cysteine to the phenylalanine. The only DNA kept is the CDR3, 39 bases in frame from the first base. In the germline V gene, CDR1 corresponds to SGHRS and CDR2 to YFSETQ.